This section outlines one T cell receptor beta chain sequence together with its context. The treatment denotes: 15 to 20 received Ad26.COV2.S at low or high dose, single or two shots; a few received placebo; per-sample allocation not given. Vaccine and placebo recipients were sampled on day 63 after the first injection. What was given as vaccine was an Ad26 vector encoding Wuhan-strain SARS-CoV-2 spike. The sample originates from a study of Ad26.COV2.S vaccination and SARS-CoV-2 variants. Study background: Ad26.COV2.S given intramuscularly, once or twice 56 days apart.

Measured with immunoSEQ multiplex PCR; TCRdb has only the in-frame clones, and not every one. Found here are almost 400,000 clones, 70% to 90% of them singletons; the top ten hold approximately 1.9%. The V end was cut by 1 base, the J end by 7 bases, with 7 bases between. The CDR3 covers 13 residues. Germline V gene data show CDR1 as SGHVS and CDR2 as FNYEAQ. This receptor was taken from a person between 18 and 60 years old who received the Ad26.COV2.S COVID-19 vaccine or a placebo. The chain is built from TRBV7-6 and TRBJ2-2; the D call may be TRBD1 or TRBD2 (5 bases each). This specimen consisted of peripheral blood, obtained in a trial of Ad26.COV2.S vaccine versus placebo. This CDR3 is CASSLVGGGELFF. CDR3 in DNA: TGTGCCAGCAGCTTAGTTGGGGGCGGGGAGCTGTTTTTT.